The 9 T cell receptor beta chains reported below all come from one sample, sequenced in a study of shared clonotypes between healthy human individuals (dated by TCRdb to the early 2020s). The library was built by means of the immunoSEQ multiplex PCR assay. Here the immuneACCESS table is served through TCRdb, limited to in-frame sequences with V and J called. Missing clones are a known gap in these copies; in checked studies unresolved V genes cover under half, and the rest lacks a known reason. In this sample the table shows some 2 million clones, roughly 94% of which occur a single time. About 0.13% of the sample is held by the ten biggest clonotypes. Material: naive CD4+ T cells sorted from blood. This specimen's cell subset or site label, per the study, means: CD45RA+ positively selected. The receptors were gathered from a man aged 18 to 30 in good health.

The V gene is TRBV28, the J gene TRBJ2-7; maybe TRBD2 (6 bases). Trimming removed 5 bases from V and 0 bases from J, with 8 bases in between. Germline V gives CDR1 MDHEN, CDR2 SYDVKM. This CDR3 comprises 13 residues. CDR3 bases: TGTGCCAGCAGTGCGGGGACCTCCTACGAGCAGTACTTC. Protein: CASSAGTSYEQYF.

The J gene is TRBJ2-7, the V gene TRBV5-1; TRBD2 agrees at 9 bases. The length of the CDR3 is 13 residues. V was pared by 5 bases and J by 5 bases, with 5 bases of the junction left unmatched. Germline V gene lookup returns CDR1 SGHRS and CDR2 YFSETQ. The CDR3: CASSSGSTDEQYF. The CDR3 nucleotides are TGCGCCAGCAGTAGCGGGAGCACTGACGAGCAGTACTTC.

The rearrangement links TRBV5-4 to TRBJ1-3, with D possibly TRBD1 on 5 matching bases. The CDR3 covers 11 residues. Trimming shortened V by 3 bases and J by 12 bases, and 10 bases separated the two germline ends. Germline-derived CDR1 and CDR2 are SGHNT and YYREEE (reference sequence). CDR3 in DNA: TGTGCCAGCAGCTCCTCGGGGGTCATATATTTT. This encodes CASSSSGVIYF.

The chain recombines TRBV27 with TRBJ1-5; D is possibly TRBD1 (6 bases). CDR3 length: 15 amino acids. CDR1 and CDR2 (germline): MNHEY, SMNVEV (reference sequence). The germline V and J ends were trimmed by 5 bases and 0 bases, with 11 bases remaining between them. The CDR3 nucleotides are TGTGCCAGCAGTCCGTGGACAGTTAGCAATCAGCCCCAGCATTTT. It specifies CASSPWTVSNQPQHF.

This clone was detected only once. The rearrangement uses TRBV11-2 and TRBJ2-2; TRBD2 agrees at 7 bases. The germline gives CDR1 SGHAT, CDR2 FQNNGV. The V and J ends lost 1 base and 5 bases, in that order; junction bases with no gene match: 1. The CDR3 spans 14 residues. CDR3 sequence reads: CASSLAAGTGELFF. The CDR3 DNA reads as TGTGCCAGCAGCTTAGCAGCGGGAACCGGGGAGCTGTTTTTT.

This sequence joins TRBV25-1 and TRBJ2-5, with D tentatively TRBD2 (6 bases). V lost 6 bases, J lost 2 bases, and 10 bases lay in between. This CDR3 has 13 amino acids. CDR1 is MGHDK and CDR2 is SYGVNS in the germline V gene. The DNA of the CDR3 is TGTGCCAGCAGAGAAGCGGGTCAAGAGACCCAGTACTTC. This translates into CASREAGQETQYF.

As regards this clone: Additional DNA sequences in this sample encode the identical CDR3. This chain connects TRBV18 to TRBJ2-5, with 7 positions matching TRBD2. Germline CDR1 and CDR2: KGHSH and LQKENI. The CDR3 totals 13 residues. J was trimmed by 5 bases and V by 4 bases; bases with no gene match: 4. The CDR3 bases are TGTGCCAGCTCACGGGGAGGGTCGGAGACCCAGTACTTC. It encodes CASSRGGSETQYF.

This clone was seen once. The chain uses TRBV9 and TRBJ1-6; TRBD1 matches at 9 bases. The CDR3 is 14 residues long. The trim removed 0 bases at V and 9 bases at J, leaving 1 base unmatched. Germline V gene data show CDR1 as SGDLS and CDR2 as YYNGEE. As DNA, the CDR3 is TGTGCCAGCAGCGTAGTGGACAGGGGTTCACCCCTCCACTTT. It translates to CASSVVDRGSPLHF.

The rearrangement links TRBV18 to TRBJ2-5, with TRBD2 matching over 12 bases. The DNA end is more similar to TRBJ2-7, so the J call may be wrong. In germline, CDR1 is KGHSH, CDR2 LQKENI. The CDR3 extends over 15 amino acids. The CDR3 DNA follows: TGTGCCAGCTCACCACCGGGACTAGCGGGCGGCGAGCAGTACTTC. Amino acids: CASSPPGLAGGEQYF.